What follows describes a single T cell receptor beta chain. This entry belongs to a study of CD8 T cells in ankylosing spondylitis. MiXCR, run by TCRdb on the 5' RACE reads, gives a single entry per CDR3 protein. The sample contains 200,000 to 250,000 distinct CDR3 sequences, roughly 25% of which appear only once. With V trimmed by 9 bases and J by 5 bases, 15 bases remained unmatched. The CDR3 has 15 amino acids. Germline V gives CDR1 MNHNS, CDR2 SASEGT. The sample consisted of blood, either unsorted or a sorted T cell fraction (not recorded which). The receptor was derived from a male donor with ankylosing spondylitis or in good health (not recorded which). The chain couples TRBV6-1 to TRBJ1-2; the match to TRBD1 covers 7 bases. Here the CDR3 DNA reads TGTGCCAGTCGCAGGGGGGCGATACCGGAGTATGGCTACACCTTC. This sequence encodes CASRRGAIPEYGYTF.